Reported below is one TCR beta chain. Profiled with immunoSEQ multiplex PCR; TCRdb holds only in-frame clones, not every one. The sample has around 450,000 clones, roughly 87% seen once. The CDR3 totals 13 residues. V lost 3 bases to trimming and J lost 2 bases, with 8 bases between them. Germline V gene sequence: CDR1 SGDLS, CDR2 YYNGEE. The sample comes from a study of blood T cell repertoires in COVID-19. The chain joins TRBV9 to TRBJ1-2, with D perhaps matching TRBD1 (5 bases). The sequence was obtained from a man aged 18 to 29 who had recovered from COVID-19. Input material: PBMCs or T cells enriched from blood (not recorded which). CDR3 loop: CASSAGGNYGYTF. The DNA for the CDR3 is TGTGCCAGCAGCGCCGGGGGGAACTATGGCTACACCTTC. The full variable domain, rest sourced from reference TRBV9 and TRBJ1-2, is DSGVTQTPKHLITATGQRVTLRCSPRSGDLSVYWYQQSLDQGLQFLIQYYNGEERAKGNILERFSAQQFPDLHSELNLSSLELGDSALYFCASSAGGNYGYTFGSGTRLTVV.